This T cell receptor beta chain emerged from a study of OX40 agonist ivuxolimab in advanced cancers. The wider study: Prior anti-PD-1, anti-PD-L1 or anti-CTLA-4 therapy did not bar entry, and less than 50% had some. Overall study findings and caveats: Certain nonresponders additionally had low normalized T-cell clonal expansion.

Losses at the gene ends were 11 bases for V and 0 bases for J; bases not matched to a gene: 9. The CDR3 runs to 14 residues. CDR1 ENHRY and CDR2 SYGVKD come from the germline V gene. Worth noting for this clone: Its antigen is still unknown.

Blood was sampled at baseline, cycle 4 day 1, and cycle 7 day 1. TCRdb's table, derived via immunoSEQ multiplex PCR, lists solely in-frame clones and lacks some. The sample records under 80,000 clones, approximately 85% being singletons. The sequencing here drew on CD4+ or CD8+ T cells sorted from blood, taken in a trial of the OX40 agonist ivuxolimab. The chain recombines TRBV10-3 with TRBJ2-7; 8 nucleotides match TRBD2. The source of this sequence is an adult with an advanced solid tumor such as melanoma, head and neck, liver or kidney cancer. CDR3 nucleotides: TGTGCCGTCGCCGGAAGCGGGAGCTCCTACGAGCAGTACTTC. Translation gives CAVAGSGSSYEQYF.